These 28 T cell receptor beta chains originate from one sample sequenced in a study of T cells in Graves' hyperthyroidism and ophthalmopathy. Amplification targeted TCR beta CDR3 regions from RNA transcripts. With the HTBI primer set, the TCR CDR3 went through a first round of RT-PCR. TCRdb analysed the multiplex PCR reads with MiXCR anew, one entry per CDR3 protein. This sample carries roughly 200,000 distinct CDR3 sequences, 17% of them seen once, and the ten largest clones take roughly 55%. Sequenced sample: blood. These receptors were collected from a woman aged 45-60 years with Graves' hyperthyroidism.

With regard to this clonotype: With a much larger clone just one base away, this may be a read error. V gene TRBV12-3 or TRBV12-4 combines with J gene TRBJ2-7, with 7 bases fitting TRBD1. CDR3 length: 15 residues. CDR3 region: CASSFAGGLSYGQYF. CDR3 sequence (DNA): TGTGCCAGCAGTTTTGCAGGGGGTTTATCCTACGGGCAGTACTTC.

The chain combines TRBV4-1 with TRBJ2-7; D not certain. V lost 1 base, J lost 0 bases, and 13 bases lay in between. This CDR3 contains 16 residues. CDR1 and CDR2 (germline): MGHRA, YSYEKL. The CDR3 DNA sequence: TGCGCCAGCAGCCAAGGGGTAGAGACTTCCTCCTACGAGCAGTACTTC. Its translation is CASSQGVETSSYEQYF.

The genes are TRBV6-5 and TRBJ2-6; D remains ambiguous. The CDR3 totals 18 residues. Trimming removed 1 base from V and 0 bases from J, with 13 bases in between. Germline loops: CDR1 MNHEY, CDR2 SVGAGI. The CDR3 here is CASSYYPQKSSGANVLTF. The CDR3 DNA sequence: TGTGCCAGCAGTTACTACCCACAGAAAAGCTCTGGGGCCAACGTCCTGACTTTC.

The gene calls are TRBV4-1 and TRBJ2-2, with 7 bases matching TRBD2. This CDR3 region has 13 residues. Germline V lookup: CDR1 MGHRA, CDR2 YSYEKL. With 7 bases clipped from V and 1 base from J, the junction kept 0 bases outside the gene matches. CDR3 amino acids: CASTGGNTGELFF. The CDR3 DNA sequence: TGCGCCAGCACGGGGGGGAACACCGGGGAGCTGTTTTTT.

The chain links TRBV7-9 to TRBJ2-1, with 8 nucleotides matching TRBD2. Germline CDR1 reads SEHNR; CDR2 reads FQNEAQ (reference sequence). After removal of 5 bases from V and 8 bases from J, the junction contained 11 bases not matched to a gene. CDR3 size: 15 residues. The chain's CDR3 is CASSRLASTGYEQFF. CDR3 coding DNA: TGTGCCAGCAGCCGACTAGCGAGCACTGGCTATGAGCAGTTCTTC.

The sample holds a few counts of this clonotype. The genes are TRBV20-1 and TRBJ2-3; TRBD2 aligns across 8 bases. This CDR3 comprises 15 residues. Germline CDR1 reads DFQATT; CDR2 reads SNEGSKA (reference sequence). V shed 6 bases, J shed 2 bases, and the junction held 10 bases outside the gene matches. CDR3 sequence (DNA): TGCAGTGCAGGAAAACTAGCGGAAATCACAGATACGCAGTATTTT. This translates into CSAGKLAEITDTQYF.

V gene TRBV2 combines with J gene TRBJ2-7; D call uncertain. The CDR3 has 13 residues. V lost 1 base and J lost 1, with 5 bases in between. Per germline, CDR1 SNHLY and CDR2 FYNNEI. The CDR3 DNA reads TGTGCCAGCAGTGAAGACCAATCCTACGAGCAGTACTTC. Encoded protein: CASSEDQSYEQYF.

J is TRBJ2-4 and V is TRBV20-1, with D possibly matching TRBD2 (5 bases). With 8 bases removed from V and 4 bases from J, the gap between germline ends came to 15 bases. The CDR3 has 13 residues. CDR1 is DFQATT and CDR2 is SNEGSKA in the germline V gene (reference sequence). As DNA, the CDR3 is TGCAGTATGCCACGGACGGGAAAAAACATTCAGTACTTC. Protein: CSMPRTGKNIQYF.

This chain joins TRBV28 and TRBJ2-1, with TRBD2 matching 10 bases. J lost 6 bases, V lost 6 bases, and 14 bases had no gene match. This CDR3 is built from 17 residues. CDR1 MDHEN and CDR2 SYDVKM come from the germline V gene. CDR3 in amino acids: CASRRHASGSSRNEQFF. As DNA, the CDR3 is TGTGCCAGCAGACGACACGCTAGCGGGAGTTCCCGCAATGAGCAGTTCTTC.

The gene calls are TRBV30 and TRBJ2-1; tentative D call: TRBD2 (5 bases). The length of the CDR3 is 13 residues. Trimming took off 2 bases at V and 8 bases at J, with 13 bases between the two ends. The germline gives CDR1 GTSNPN, CDR2 SVGIG (reference sequence). In DNA form, the CDR3 reads TGTGCCTGGAGTCCCCAGGACTGGGATGAGCAGTTCTTC. It specifies CAWSPQDWDEQFF.

This clonotype was counted at least ten times. V usage is TRBV2 and J usage is TRBJ2-1; D gene uncertain. The CDR3 loop spans 11 amino acids. Germline V gene sequence: CDR1 SNHLY, CDR2 FYNNEI. V lost 8 bases, J lost 5 bases, and 7 bases lay in between. The CDR3 here is CASDVNNEQFF. The CDR3 nucleotides are TGTGCCAGCGATGTGAACAATGAGCAGTTCTTC.

There are many counts of this clonotype. The V gene is TRBV7-9, the J gene TRBJ1-1; D gene unclear. Germline V gene sequence: CDR1 SEHNR, CDR2 FQNEAQ (reference sequence). The ends were cut back, 0 bases at V and 4 bases at J, with 3 bases in the middle. The CDR3 totals 12 residues. The CDR3 sequence: CASSLAVTEAFF. The CDR3, as DNA: TGTGCCAGCAGCTTAGCGGTCACTGAAGCTTTCTTT.

This clonotype was counted ten times or more. V is TRBV9 and J is TRBJ2-3; 11 bases align to TRBD2. There are 16 residues in the CDR3. The V and J ends lost 4 bases and 2 bases, in that order; junction bases with no gene match: 6. Germline CDR1 SGDLS, CDR2 YYNGEE. CDR3 residues: CASSFRLAGTTDTQYF. The CDR3 bases are TGTGCCAGCAGCTTCCGACTAGCGGGAACCACAGATACGCAGTATTTT.

This clonotype has only a few counts. CDR3 sequence (DNA): TGTGCCAGCAGCTCTCCGGGACAGGGGGAAAATGGCTACACCTTC. Protein sequence: CASSSPGQGENGYTF. The chain uses TRBV11-2 and TRBJ1-2; 11 bases match TRBD1. J was trimmed by 6 bases and V by 4 bases; bases with no gene match: 7. Germline CDR1 is SGHAT and CDR2 is FQNNGV. This CDR3 is 15 amino acids long.

This clonotype was detected only a few times. The chain recombines TRBV12-3 or TRBV12-4 with TRBJ2-1; D uncertain. This CDR3 region has 13 residues. The ends were cut back, 4 bases at V and 7 bases at J, with 11 bases in the middle. The CDR3: CASSYGSMNEQFF. Written as DNA, the CDR3 is TGTGCCAGCAGTTACGGCTCCATGAATGAGCAGTTCTTC.

This clonotype has more than one count but fewer than ten. V usage is TRBV5-1 and J usage is TRBJ2-5; D is unresolved. The germline V and J ends were trimmed by 3 bases and 2 bases, with 11 bases remaining between them. Germline CDR1 SGHRS, CDR2 YFSETQ. The CDR3 extends over 14 amino acids. As DNA, the CDR3 is TGCGCCAGCAGCTCCCCGGACGGTCAAGAGACCCAGTACTTC. Its protein is CASSSPDGQETQYF.

This clonotype was picked up many times. The chain recombines TRBV30 with TRBJ2-7; 7 bases match TRBD1. J gave up 0 bases and V 1 base, and 3 bases lay outside the gene matches. The germline V gene has CDR1 GTSNPN and CDR2 SVGIG (reference sequence). The CDR3 sequence is 14 residues long. The CDR3 DNA reads as TGTGCCTGGAGTGGCAGGGGGAACTCCTACGAGCAGTACTTC. Its translation is CAWSGRGNSYEQYF.

In regard to this clonotype: A much bigger clone sits one base away, suggesting this may be a read error. The chain employs TRBV29-1 and TRBJ1-1; no clear D. There are 16 residues in the CDR3. CDR1 and CDR2 from the germline V gene are SQVTM and ANQGSEA. CDR3 loop: CSVKDPEGNMNTEAFF. CDR3 coding DNA: TGCAGCGTTAAAGATCCGGAGGGCAACATGAACACTGAAGCTTTCTTT.

The V and J genes are TRBV9 and TRBJ2-5; a possible D gene is TRBD1 (5 bases). The CDR3 totals 15 residues. With 1 base removed from V and 5 bases from J, the gap between germline ends came to 15 bases. Germline V gives CDR1 SGDLS, CDR2 YYNGEE. This chain's CDR3 is CASSVSSWGEETQYF. DNA of the CDR3: TGTGCCAGCAGCGTAAGCTCATGGGGCGAGGAGACCCAGTACTTC.

This clonotype came up a few times. This chain links TRBV24-1 with TRBJ1-4; no clear D gene. Germline V gene lookup returns CDR1 KGHDR and CDR2 SFDVKD. The CDR3 is 12 residues long. V was clipped by 3 bases and J by 3 bases, with 1 base between them. The CDR3 coding sequence is TGTGCCACCAGTGATCCTAATGAAAAACTGTTTTTT. Amino acids: CATSDPNEKLFF.

This clonotype was recorded many times. This chain joins TRBV24-1 and TRBJ2-5; D may match TRBD1 or TRBD2 (5 bases each). The CDR3 is 16 amino acids. Looked up from germline, CDR1 is KGHDR and CDR2 is SFDVKD. V was trimmed by 4 bases and J by 5 bases, leaving 19 bases between them. CDR3 protein: CATSERTGRDPETQYF. The CDR3 DNA reads TGTGCCACCAGTGAACGAACGGGACGGGATCCGGAGACCCAGTACTTC.

This clonotype was counted many times. The rearrangement joins TRBV10-1 to TRBJ2-5, with D uncertain. Germline loops: CDR1 WNHNN, CDR2 SYGVQD (reference sequence). The CDR3 sequence is 15 residues long. Trimming removed 3 bases from V and 5 bases from J, with 16 bases in between. This CDR3 reads CASSDSPRSTETQYF. CDR3 coding DNA: TGCGCCAGCAGTGATTCCCCTCGATCGACGGAGACCCAGTACTTC.

This clonotype was found many times. The J gene is TRBJ2-3, the V gene TRBV20-1, with D uncertain. V was cut by 3 bases and J by 5 bases, with 15 bases left in between. The CDR3 extends over 14 amino acids. CDR1 is DFQATT and CDR2 is SNEGSKA in the germline V gene (reference sequence). The CDR3: CSASGRKSEDTQYF. CDR3 bases: TGCAGTGCTAGCGGCCGGAAATCCGAAGATACGCAGTATTTT.

This clonotype was picked up many times. The rearrangement links TRBV14 to TRBJ2-3, with D perhaps TRBD1 (5 bases). The length of the CDR3 is 15 residues. Looked up from germline, CDR1 is SGHDN and CDR2 is FVKESK. The V gene lost 5 bases and the J gene lost 0 bases, with 12 bases spanning the gap. CDR3 region: CASSYRQFSTDTQYF. For the CDR3, the DNA is TGTGCCAGCAGCTATCGACAGTTCAGCACAGATACGCAGTATTTT.

This clonotype has just a few counts. The V call is TRBV5-1, the J call TRBJ2-5; the D is unclear. Germline V gene lookup returns CDR1 SGHRS and CDR2 YFSETQ. The CDR3 covers 15 residues. Trimming shortened V by 0 bases and J by 1 base, and 10 bases separated the two germline ends. The CDR3 DNA follows: TGCGCCAGCAGCTTGGCTGGGGTGGTCCAAGAGACCCAGTACTTC. Protein product: CASSLAGVVQETQYF.

The chain carries TRBV11-3 and TRBJ2-1; 7 nucleotides line up with TRBD2. The CDR3 runs to 16 residues. The germline V gene encodes CDR1 SGHNT and CDR2 YENEEA. Trimming at V came to 5 bases and at J to 5 bases, leaving 12 bases not matched to a gene. The chain's CDR3 is CASSPLAGVGHNEQFF. In DNA, the CDR3 is TGTGCCAGCAGCCCCTTGGCGGGAGTGGGGCACAATGAGCAGTTCTTC.

This clonotype occurred many times. This chain links TRBV29-1 with TRBJ2-1; 10 positions agree with TRBD2. J gave up 4 bases and V 1 base, and 10 bases lay outside the gene matches. The CDR3 extends over 17 amino acids. Germline V gene sequence: CDR1 SQVTM, CDR2 ANQGSEA. The CDR3 coding sequence is TGCAGCGTTGAAGGGGCGCTAGCGGGAGATGGGTACAATGAGCAGTTCTTC. It translates to CSVEGALAGDGYNEQFF.

J is TRBJ2-6 and V is TRBV11-2; D may be TRBD2 (5 bases). Per the germline V gene, CDR1 is SGHAT and CDR2 is FQNNGV. The V and J ends lost 3 bases and 0 bases respectively, with 12 bases between them. This CDR3 has 17 residues. The CDR3 DNA sequence: TGTGCCAGCAGCTTGGAGCGGTTTAGCTCTGGGGCCAACGTCCTGACTTTC. Translation gives CASSLERFSSGANVLTF.